The clone carrying this T cell receptor beta chain showed up just a few times. What it binds is not known. The data derive from a study of beta chain features in type 1 diabetes. Study findings and constraints: For TCRB rearrangement, an influence of HLA type remained unresolved here.

Trimming cost V 2 bases and J 5 bases; bases outside gene matches: 4. The CDR3 loop spans 14 amino acids. Germline assignment: CDR1 MNHEY and CDR2 SMNVEV (reference sequence). Every isolated RNA sample was fully reverse transcribed, so sequencing captured expressed TCRB transcripts. The repertoire was sequenced with immunoSEQ multiplex PCR; TCRdb's copy has only in-frame clones and lacks some. The sample contains 200,000 to 250,000 clones, 9.6% of which appear only once. Material for sequencing was naive CD4+ T cells from blood. The source is a woman in her late teens or twenties in good health. The gene calls are TRBV27 and TRBJ2-3; 7 positions agree with TRBD2. For the CDR3, the DNA is TGTGCCAGCAGTTTACGGCGGGAGCAAGATACGCAGTATTTT. Translated, it gives CASSLRREQDTQYF.